The 19 T cell receptor beta chains in this list originate from one sample, sequenced in a study of PD-1 blockade in classical Hodgkin lymphoma. Specified time point: cycle 4 day 1 (C4D1), after six to seven weeks of nivolumab. All patients experienced relapse after autologous stem cell transplantation, and brentuximab vedotin exposure was variable. Repertoires were generated with immunoSEQ multiplex PCR, while TCRdb's copy carries only in-frame clones and drops some. The table lists some 95,000 clones, 90% of them singletons. Sequences were derived from peripheral blood mononuclear cells (PBMCs), sampled before the fourth cycle of nivolumab. These receptors were obtained from a human donor with classical Hodgkin lymphoma.

This clone was picked up a small number of times. V usage is TRBV27 and J usage is TRBJ2-1; TRBD2 might be the D (6 bases). CDR1 and CDR2 (germline): MNHEY, SMNVEV (reference sequence). Between the trimmed V and J ends, which lost 2 bases and 4 bases, there was a span of 15 bases. This CDR3 is 16 amino acids long. The CDR3 DNA reads TGTGCCAGCAGTTTAAGGGCGGGGCAGGTTTACAATGAGCAGTTCTTC. Translation gives CASSLRAGQVYNEQFF.

The J gene is TRBJ1-5, the V gene TRBV30; TRBD1 agrees at 7 bases. V was clipped by 2 bases and J by 1 base; unmatched bases: 14. CDR1 GTSNPN and CDR2 SVGIG come from the germline V gene (reference sequence). The CDR3 covers 18 residues. CDR3 coding DNA: TGTGCCTGGAGTCCGCGACAGGGAAATATAGGAAGCAATCAGCCCCAGCATTTT. Residues: CAWSPRQGNIGSNQPQHF.

V usage is TRBV9 and J usage is TRBJ1-3; no firm D call. The V gene's germline CDR1 is SGDLS and CDR2 YYNGEE. The CDR3 is 13 residues long. V was shortened by 3 bases and J by 0 bases, with 4 bases between the two germline ends. Written as DNA, the CDR3 is TGTGCCAGCAGCGCCCCCTCTGGAAACACCATATATTTT. Residues: CASSAPSGNTIYF. Full variable domain (missing parts from reference TRBV9 and TRBJ1-3): DSGVTQTPKHLITATGQRVTLRCSPRSGDLSVYWYQQSLDQGLQFLIQYYNGEERAKGNILERFSAQQFPDLHSELNLSSLELGDSALYFCASSAPSGNTIYFGEGSWLTVV.

The chain couples TRBV5-6 to TRBJ1-2; a weak D match, TRBD1 (5 bases). Germline CDR1 and CDR2: SGHDT and YYEEEE. Trimming took off 2 bases at V and 0 bases at J, with 17 bases between the two ends. The CDR3 is made up of 17 amino acids. The CDR3 loop is CASSFSRVRTSNYGYTF. The CDR3 DNA reads TGTGCCAGCAGCTTCTCCAGGGTCCGAACCTCTAACTATGGCTACACCTTC.

The CDR3 DNA reads as TGTGCCAGCAGCGAGAGCGGGGTCAGGTATCAGCCCCAGCATTTT. This sequence encodes CASSESGVRYQPQHF. This rearrangement joins TRBV9 to TRBJ1-5; D uncertain. The ends were cut back, 3 bases at V and 5 bases at J, with 15 bases in the middle. Germline-derived CDR1 and CDR2 are SGDLS and YYNGEE. The CDR3 runs 15 residues.

This clone has only one observation. Additional DNA sequences in this sample encode the identical CDR3. The chain uses TRBV7-2 and TRBJ2-7, with D tentatively TRBD2 (5 bases). The ends were cut back, 1 base at V and 0 bases at J, with 10 bases in the middle. Germline V gene data show CDR1 as SGHTA and CDR2 as FQGNSA. CDR3 size: 15 residues. The CDR3 coding sequence is TGTGCCAGCAGCTTAGGCGGGTTTAGCTCCTACGAGCAGTACTTC. Residues: CASSLGGFSSYEQYF. Full variable domain (missing parts from reference TRBV7-2 and TRBJ2-7): GAGVSQSPSNKVTEKGKDVELRCDPISGHTALYWYRQSLGQGLEFLIYFQGNSAPDKSGLPSDRFSAERTGGSVSTLTIQRTQQEDSAVYLCASSLGGFSSYEQYFGPGTRLTVT.

This rearrangement joins TRBV30 to TRBJ1-1; 9 bases are shared with TRBD1. The CDR3 covers 13 residues. Per the germline V gene, CDR1 is GTSNPN and CDR2 is SVGIG (reference sequence). Trimming at V came to 6 bases and at J to 4 bases, leaving 6 bases not matched to a gene. The CDR3 spells CACPSTGGTEAFF. CDR3 DNA: TGTGCCTGCCCGTCGACAGGGGGCACTGAAGCTTTCTTT.

This chain connects TRBV7-3 to TRBJ2-1; 12 bases align to TRBD2. Germline CDR1 reads SGHTA; CDR2 reads FQGTGA. The CDR3 sequence is 14 residues long. After removal of 5 bases from V and 7 bases from J, the junction contained 3 bases not matched to a gene. The CDR3 protein is CASSASGGANEQFF. CDR3 bases: TGTGCCAGCAGCGCTAGCGGGGGGGCAAATGAGCAGTTCTTC.

The J gene is TRBJ2-1, the V gene TRBV28, with D perhaps TRBD2 (5 bases). Between the trimmed V and J ends, which lost 7 bases and 10 bases, there was a span of 17 bases. Looked up from germline, CDR1 is MDHEN and CDR2 is SYDVKM. This CDR3 comprises 13 residues. CDR3 DNA: TGTGCCAGCACCCCGGGATCCCCGGGCGAGCAGTTCTTC. Translated: CASTPGSPGEQFF.

This clone was found a few times. The chain recombines TRBV20-1 with TRBJ1-2; D uncertain. Germline CDR1 DFQATT, CDR2 SNEGSKA (reference sequence). This CDR3 contains 11 residues. V dropped 5 bases and J dropped 3 bases, with 7 bases sitting between them. The CDR3 reads CSAQVYYGYTF. CDR3 in DNA: TGCAGTGCTCAAGTATACTATGGCTACACCTTC.

The V gene is TRBV4-3, the J gene TRBJ1-1; D unclear. The germline gives CDR1 LGHNA, CDR2 YSLEER. CDR3 length: 13 residues. Between the trimmed V and J ends, which lost 4 bases and 0 bases, there was a span of 6 bases. The CDR3 region has the DNA TGCGCCAGCAGCCGAACCATGAACACTGAAGCTTTCTTT. Translating it yields CASSRTMNTEAFF.

The chain has TRBV5-6 and TRBJ1-5; no clear D. CDR1 is SGHDT, CDR2 YYEEEE, per germline. The CDR3 length is 12 residues. V dropped 0 bases and J dropped 5 bases, with 3 bases sitting between them. CDR3 region: CASSLGDQPQHF. CDR3 coding DNA: TGTGCCAGCAGCTTGGGGGATCAGCCCCAGCATTTT.

This clone has just one count. The V gene is TRBV28, the J gene TRBJ1-6; D call uncertain. The V end lost 2 bases, the J end lost 10 bases, and 15 bases lay between the germline ends. Germline V lookup: CDR1 MDHEN, CDR2 SYDVKM. The CDR3 length is 15 residues. CDR3 coding DNA: TGTGCCAGCAGTTTACCCATCGTGAAGGGATCACCCCTCCACTTT. Protein sequence: CASSLPIVKGSPLHF.

The chain carries TRBV7-9 and TRBJ1-4; 9 bases are a match to TRBD1. Germline V gene data show CDR1 as SEHNR and CDR2 as FQNEAQ (reference sequence). With 5 bases clipped from V and 7 bases from J, the junction kept 2 bases outside the gene matches. This CDR3 comprises 13 residues. CDR3 coding DNA: TGTGCCAGCAGCATGGGACAGGGTGAAAAACTGTTTTTT. This codes for CASSMGQGEKLFF.

This chain uses TRBV18 with TRBJ2-5; unclear D gene. This CDR3 spans 15 amino acids. The V and J ends lost 2 bases and 1 base respectively, with 11 bases between them. CDR1 and CDR2 (germline): KGHSH, LQKENI. The CDR3 nucleotides read TGTGCCAGCTCACCAAACTCAGCTACCCAAGAGACCCAGTACTTC. It is translated as CASSPNSATQETQYF.

This clone came up once. This chain connects TRBV5-6 to TRBJ1-1; TRBD1 aligns across 12 bases. The ends lost 5 bases at V and 11 bases at J; junction bases unmatched: 16. The CDR3 spans 16 residues. CDR1 and CDR2 from the germline V gene are SGHDT and YYEEEE. This chain's CDR3 is CASSNLGTGGEQDAFF. CDR3 coding DNA: TGTGCCAGCAGTAATTTGGGGACAGGGGGCGAACAGGATGCTTTCTTT.

In the case of this clone: The germline gene is not matched at one end of the junction; a read error may be the cause. The gene calls are TRBV19 and TRBJ1-1; D is uncertain. The CDR3 loop spans 11 amino acids. The germline CDR1 and CDR2 sequences are LNHDA and SQIVND (reference sequence). The CDR3 nucleotides are TGTGCCAGTAGTATAGGGCCGGTCCTTCTCTTT. As protein: CASSIGPVLLF.

The rearrangement joins TRBV7-8 to TRBJ1-1; D gene ambiguous. Deletions cut 2 bases from V and 6 bases from J, with 10 bases between. The germline V gene has CDR1 SGHVS and CDR2 FQNEAQ. This CDR3 has 13 residues. The CDR3 loop is CASSLPRTPEAFF. The DNA of the CDR3 is TGTGCCAGCAGCTTACCGAGGACTCCTGAAGCTTTCTTT.

This clone was detected a few times. The chain couples TRBV6-4 to TRBJ2-1; perhaps TRBD2 as D (5 bases). Trimming took off 4 bases at V and 9 bases at J, with 13 bases between the two ends. Germline CDR1 MRHNA, CDR2 SNTAGT. The CDR3 is 13 residues long. The CDR3 DNA reads as TGTGCCAGCAGTGTTATACTAGGCGGTGAGCAGTTCTTC. This codes for CASSVILGGEQFF.